Sequencing of this T cell receptor (beta chain) was carried out in a study of cytomegalovirus exposure and HLA in healthy donors. Overall study context: Earlier sequencing of 150 million to 200 million T cells yielded 120 million or so unique TCR beta sequences.

Overall study findings and caveats: When presence/absence was analysed, sequencing depth was taken to be roughly uniform across donors. Earlier results showed most TCR beta V segments being productive about 87% or about 30% of the time.

A remark on this clone: Its cognate antigen is unknown.

This CDR3 is 15 amino acids long. Trimming left V 1 base short and J 0 bases short, with 4 bases between. Germline CDR1 is SGHAT and CDR2 is FQNNGV. PCR primers comprised 60 Vbeta and 13 Jbeta primers. Data came from immunoSEQ multiplex PCR; TCRdb stores just in-frame clones and leaves some out. The sample holds about 190,000 clones, 80% to 85% seen once. The specimen was PBMCs. The TCR was taken from a woman aged 18-35 years in good health and CMV-seropositive. This rearrangement joins TRBV11-2 to TRBJ2-6; D call uncertain. This CDR3 is CASSLVVSGANVLTF. The CDR3 DNA reads TGTGCCAGCAGCTTAGTCGTCTCTGGGGCCAACGTCCTGACTTTC.